This T cell receptor (beta chain) was obtained from a study of beta chain features in type 1 diabetes. Study findings and constraints: The naive, central memory and Treg TCRB repertoires of patients appeared to be more similar to one another than those of healthy donors. HLA effects on TCRB rearrangement stayed unresolved here. PCR could preferentially amplify shorter templates, alike in patients and controls.

For this clone: Its specificity is not known.

The CDR3 is 14 amino acids. Germline assignment: CDR1 SGHVS and CDR2 FQNEAQ. V was trimmed by 3 bases and J by 3 bases, leaving 12 bases between them. Reverse transcribing all isolated RNA meant expressed TCRB transcripts were sequenced. Naive, central memory and regulatory T cell samples produced a mean of approximately 4 million reads. The protocol was immunoSEQ multiplex PCR, while the TCRdb copy is restricted to in-frame clones and leaves out a portion. Altogether approximately 470,000 clones are present, over 25% being singletons, with the ten largest covering 0.06% to 0.07%. Sequencing was performed on naive CD4+ T cells from blood. The V and J genes are TRBV7-8 and TRBJ2-7; possibly TRBD1 for D (5 bases). This clonotype originated in a man younger than 30 in good health. CDR3 in DNA: TGTGCCAGCAGCTTCCGGACATCCTTCTACGAGCAGTACTTC. Translating it yields CASSFRTSFYEQYF. Together with reference TRBV7-8 and TRBJ2-7, the CDR3 gives the full variable domain: GAGVSQSPRYKVAKRGQDVALRCDPISGHVSLFWYQQALGQGPEFLTYFQNEAQLDKSGLPSDRFFAERPEGSVSTLKIQRTQQEDSAVYLCASSFRTSFYEQYFGPGTRLTVT.